Listed here are 3 T cell receptor beta chains from one sample, sequenced in a study of monozygotic twins with inflammatory bowel disease. Using the 5' RACE reads, TCRdb records one entry per CDR3 protein without DNA. This repertoire comprises over 150,000 distinct CDR3 sequences; its ten largest clones make up roughly 2.3%. Sequenced input: blood. These receptors came from a human donor with ulcerative colitis or Crohn's disease, or a healthy co-twin of an affected twin (not recorded which).

The chain recombines TRBV7-3 with TRBJ2-7; the TCRdb call, TRBD2, lacks DNA for checking. Germline values: CDR1 SGHTA, CDR2 FQGTGA. CDR3 length: 16 amino acids. The CDR3 reads CASSPQSDKSGVEQYF. Filled out from reference TRBV7-3 and TRBJ2-7, the complete variable domain reads GAGVSQTPSNKVTEKGKYVELRCDPISGHTALYWYRQSLGQGPEFLIYFQGTGAADDSGLPNDRFFAVRPEGSVSTLKIQRTERGDSAVYLCASSPQSDKSGVEQYFGPGTRLTVT.

The rearrangement uses TRBV6-5 and TRBJ2-7; the D call of TRBD1 rests on TCRdb alone, since no DNA is present to check it. This CDR3 is 13 amino acids long. In germline, CDR1 is MNHEY, CDR2 SVGAGI. This CDR3 is CASRATGTREQYF.

The chain links TRBV20-1 to TRBJ2-5; the D call from TCRdb, TRBD1, cannot be confirmed without DNA. This CDR3 spans 13 amino acids. CDR1 and CDR2 from the germline V gene are DFQATT and SNEGSKA (reference sequence). Here the CDR3 reads CSARWTGDETQYF.